This T cell receptor beta chain was sequenced for a study of cytomegalovirus exposure and HLA in healthy donors. PCR used 60 Vbeta primers and 13 Jbeta primers. The repertoire was sequenced with immunoSEQ multiplex PCR; TCRdb's copy has only in-frame clones and lacks some. The repertoire has approximately 200,000 clones, 79% of them found once; the top ten carry around 4.8%. Germline V gene sequence: CDR1 MGHRA, CDR2 YSYEKL. V shed 6 bases, J shed 0 bases, and the junction held 7 bases outside the gene matches. The CDR3 runs 16 residues. The receptor was derived from a young woman in good health and CMV-seropositive. V usage is TRBV4-1 and J usage is TRBJ2-2; 7 nucleotides align to TRBD2. The sequenced sample consisted of PBMCs. In nucleotides, the CDR3 is TGCGCCAGCAGATTCATAGCGGGCCCGAACACCGGGGAGCTGTTTTTT. This translates into CASRFIAGPNTGELFF.